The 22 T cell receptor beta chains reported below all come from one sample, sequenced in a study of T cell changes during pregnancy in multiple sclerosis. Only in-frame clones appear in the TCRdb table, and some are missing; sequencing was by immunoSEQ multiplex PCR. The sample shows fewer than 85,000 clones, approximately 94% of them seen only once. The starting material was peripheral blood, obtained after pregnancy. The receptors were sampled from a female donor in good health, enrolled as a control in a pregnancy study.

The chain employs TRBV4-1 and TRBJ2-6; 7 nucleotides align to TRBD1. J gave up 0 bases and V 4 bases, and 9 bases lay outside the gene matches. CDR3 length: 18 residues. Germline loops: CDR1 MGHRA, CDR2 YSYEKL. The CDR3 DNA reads TGCGCCAGCAGCCCTCGCCGGGACAGTCTCTCTGGGGCCAACGTCCTGACTTTC. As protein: CASSPRRDSLSGANVLTF.

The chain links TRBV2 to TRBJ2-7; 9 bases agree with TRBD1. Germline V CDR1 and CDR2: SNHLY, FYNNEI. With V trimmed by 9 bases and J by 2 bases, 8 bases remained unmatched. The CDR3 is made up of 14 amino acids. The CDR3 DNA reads TGTGCCAGAAGACAGACAGGGGGAGCCTACGAGCAGTACTTC. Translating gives CARRQTGGAYEQYF.

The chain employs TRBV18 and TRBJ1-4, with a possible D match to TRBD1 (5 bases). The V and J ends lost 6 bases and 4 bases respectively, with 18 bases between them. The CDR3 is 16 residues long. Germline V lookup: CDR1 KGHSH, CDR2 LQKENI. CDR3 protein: CASSESGLGYNEKLFF. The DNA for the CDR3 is TGTGCCAGCTCTGAATCAGGGCTGGGGTATAATGAAAAACTGTTTTTT. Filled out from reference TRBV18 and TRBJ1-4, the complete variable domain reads NAGVMQNPRHLVRRRGQEARLRCSPMKGHSHVYWYRQLPEEGLKFMVYLQKENIIDESGMPKERFSAEFPKEGPSILRIQQVVRGDSAAYFCASSESGLGYNEKLFFGSGTQLSVL.

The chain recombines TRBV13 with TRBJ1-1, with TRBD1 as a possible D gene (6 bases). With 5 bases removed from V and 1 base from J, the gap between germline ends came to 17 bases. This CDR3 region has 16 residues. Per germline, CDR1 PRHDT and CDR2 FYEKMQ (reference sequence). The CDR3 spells CASSPNPGHPNTEAFF. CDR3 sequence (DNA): TGTGCCAGCAGCCCGAACCCGGGACACCCGAACACTGAAGCTTTCTTT.

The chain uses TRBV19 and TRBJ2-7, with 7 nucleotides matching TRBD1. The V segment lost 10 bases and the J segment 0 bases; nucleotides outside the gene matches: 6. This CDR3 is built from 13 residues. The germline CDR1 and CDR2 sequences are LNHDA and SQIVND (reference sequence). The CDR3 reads CATPGQYSYEQYF. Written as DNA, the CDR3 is TGTGCCACCCCGGGACAGTACTCCTACGAGCAGTACTTC.

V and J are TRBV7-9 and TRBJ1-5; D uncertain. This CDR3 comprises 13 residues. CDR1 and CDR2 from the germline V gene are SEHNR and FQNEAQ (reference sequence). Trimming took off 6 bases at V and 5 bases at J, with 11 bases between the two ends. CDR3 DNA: TGTGCCAGCAGTCCGTCCGGGGATCAGCCCCAGCATTTT. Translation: CASSPSGDQPQHF.

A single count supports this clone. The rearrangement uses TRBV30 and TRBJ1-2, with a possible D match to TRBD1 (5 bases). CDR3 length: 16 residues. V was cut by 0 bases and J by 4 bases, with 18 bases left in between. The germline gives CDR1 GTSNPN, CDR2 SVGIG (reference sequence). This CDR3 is CAWSVLRSAGFYGYTF. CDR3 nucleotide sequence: TGTGCCTGGAGTGTACTTAGGTCGGCAGGGTTCTATGGCTACACCTTC.

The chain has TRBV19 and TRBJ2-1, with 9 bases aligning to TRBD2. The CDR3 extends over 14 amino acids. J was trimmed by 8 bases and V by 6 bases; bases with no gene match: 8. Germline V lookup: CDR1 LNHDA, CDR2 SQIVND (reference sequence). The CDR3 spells CASSRASGIDEQFF. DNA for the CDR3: TGTGCCAGTAGCCGGGCTAGCGGGATCGATGAGCAGTTCTTC.

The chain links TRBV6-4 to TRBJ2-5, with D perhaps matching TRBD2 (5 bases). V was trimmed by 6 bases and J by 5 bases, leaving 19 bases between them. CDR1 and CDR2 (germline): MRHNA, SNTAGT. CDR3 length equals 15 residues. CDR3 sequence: CASSLNGVRGETQYF. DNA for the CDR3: TGTGCCAGCAGCCTTAACGGTGTTAGAGGGGAGACCCAGTACTTC.

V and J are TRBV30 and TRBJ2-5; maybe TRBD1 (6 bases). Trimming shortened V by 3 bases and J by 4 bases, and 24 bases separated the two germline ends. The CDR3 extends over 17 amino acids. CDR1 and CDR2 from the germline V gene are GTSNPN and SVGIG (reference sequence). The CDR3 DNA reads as TGTGCCTGGAGCACGTTTTTTGGACAGAAGCCAAGAGAGACCCAGTACTTC. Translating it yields CAWSTFFGQKPRETQYF.

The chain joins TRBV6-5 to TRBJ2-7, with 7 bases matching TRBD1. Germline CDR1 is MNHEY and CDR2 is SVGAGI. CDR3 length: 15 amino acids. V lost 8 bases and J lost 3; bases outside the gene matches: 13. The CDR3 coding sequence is TGTGCCAGCGGAAAACGGACAGGTAGCGTCTACGAGCAGTACTTC. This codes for CASGKRTGSVYEQYF.

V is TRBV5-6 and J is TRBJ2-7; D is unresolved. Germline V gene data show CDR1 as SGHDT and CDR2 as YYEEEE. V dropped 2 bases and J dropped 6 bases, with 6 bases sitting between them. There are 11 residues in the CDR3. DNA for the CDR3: TGTGCCAGCAGCTTCAGATTCGAGCAGTACTTC. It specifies CASSFRFEQYF.

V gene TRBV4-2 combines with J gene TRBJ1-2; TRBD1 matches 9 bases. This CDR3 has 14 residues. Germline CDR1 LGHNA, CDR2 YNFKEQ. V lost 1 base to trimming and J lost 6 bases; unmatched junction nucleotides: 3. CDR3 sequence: CASSQAGQGNGYTF. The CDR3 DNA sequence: TGTGCCAGCAGCCAAGCGGGACAGGGAAATGGCTACACCTTC.

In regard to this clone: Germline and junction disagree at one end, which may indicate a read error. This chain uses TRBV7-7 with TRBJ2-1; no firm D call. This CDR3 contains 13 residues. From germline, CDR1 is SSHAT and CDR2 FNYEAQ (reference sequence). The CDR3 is CASSSDRGDEQFF. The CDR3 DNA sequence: TGTGCTAGCAGCTCGGATCGCGGAGATGAGCAGTTCTTC.

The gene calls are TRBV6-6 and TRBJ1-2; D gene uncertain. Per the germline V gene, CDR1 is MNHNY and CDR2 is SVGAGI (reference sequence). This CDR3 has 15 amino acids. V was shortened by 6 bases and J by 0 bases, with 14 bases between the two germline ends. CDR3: CASRPDKASNYGYTF. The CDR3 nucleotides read TGTGCCAGCAGACCCGACAAGGCCTCTAACTATGGCTACACCTTC.

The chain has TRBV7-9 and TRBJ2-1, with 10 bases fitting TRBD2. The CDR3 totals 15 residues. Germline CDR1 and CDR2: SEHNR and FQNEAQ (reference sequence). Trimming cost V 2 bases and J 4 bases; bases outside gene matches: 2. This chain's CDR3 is CASSLLAGEYNEQFF. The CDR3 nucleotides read TGTGCCAGCAGCTTACTAGCGGGGGAATACAATGAGCAGTTCTTC.

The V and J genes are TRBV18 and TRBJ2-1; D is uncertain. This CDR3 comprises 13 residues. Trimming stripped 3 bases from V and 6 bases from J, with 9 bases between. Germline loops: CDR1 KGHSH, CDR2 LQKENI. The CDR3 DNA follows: TGTGCCAGCTCACCCCCTAGTATCAATGAGCAGTTCTTC. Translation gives CASSPPSINEQFF.

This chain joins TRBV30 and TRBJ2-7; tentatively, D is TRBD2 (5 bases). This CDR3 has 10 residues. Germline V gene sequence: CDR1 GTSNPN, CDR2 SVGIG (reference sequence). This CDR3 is CASGVYEQYF. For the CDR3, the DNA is TGTGCGTCCGGGGTGTACGAGCAGTACTTC.

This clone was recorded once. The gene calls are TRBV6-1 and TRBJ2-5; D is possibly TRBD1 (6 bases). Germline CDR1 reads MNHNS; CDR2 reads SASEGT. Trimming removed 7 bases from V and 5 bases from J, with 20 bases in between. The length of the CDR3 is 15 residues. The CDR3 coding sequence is TGTGCCAGCACTCTATGGGCACAGGGTTCCGAGACCCAGTACTTC. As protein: CASTLWAQGSETQYF.

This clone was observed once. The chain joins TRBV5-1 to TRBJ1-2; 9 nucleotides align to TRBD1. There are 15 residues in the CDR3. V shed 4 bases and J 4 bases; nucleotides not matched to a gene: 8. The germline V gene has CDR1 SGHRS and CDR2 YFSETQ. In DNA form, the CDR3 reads TGCGCCAGCAGCCCTCTGGGACAGGGTGGCTATGGCTACACCTTC. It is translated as CASSPLGQGGYGYTF.

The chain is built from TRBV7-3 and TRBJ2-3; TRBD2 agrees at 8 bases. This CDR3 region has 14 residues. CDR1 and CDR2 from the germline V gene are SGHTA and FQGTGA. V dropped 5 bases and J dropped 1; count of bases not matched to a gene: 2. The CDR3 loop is CASSRAGGTDTQYF. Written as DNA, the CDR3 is TGTGCCAGCAGCCGAGCGGGGGGCACAGATACGCAGTATTTT.

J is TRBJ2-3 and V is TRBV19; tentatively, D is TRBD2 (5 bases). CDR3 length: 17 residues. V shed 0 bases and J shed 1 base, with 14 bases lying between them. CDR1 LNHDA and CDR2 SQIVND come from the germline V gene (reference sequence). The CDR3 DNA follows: TGTGCCAGTAGTATAGATCAGGCGGGCTTTGGCACAGATACGCAGTATTTT. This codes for CASSIDQAGFGTDTQYF.